Included here is one TCR beta chain sequence, with context. Germline V gene data show CDR1 as KGHSH and CDR2 as LQKENI. The CDR3 consists of 13 residues. V was pared by 5 bases and J by 6 bases, with 13 bases between. Treatment of the sample: some 20 received Ad26.COV2.S at low or high dose, single or two shots; several received placebo; per-sample allocation not given. Specimens were obtained on day 63 following the first vaccine or placebo injection. The data were taken from a study of Ad26.COV2.S vaccination and SARS-CoV-2 variants. Whole-study context: The authors gave Ad26.COV2.S intramuscularly, either once or twice 56 days apart.

Method: immunoSEQ multiplex PCR; TCRdb's copy keeps in-frame clones and lacks some. The sample lists about 680,000 clones; 70% to 90% were seen once. The J gene is TRBJ1-2, the V gene TRBV18; TRBD1 is a possible D gene (6 bases). Sequenced material: peripheral blood, taken in a trial of Ad26.COV2.S vaccine versus placebo. This receptor was obtained from a person aged 18-65 years who received the Ad26.COV2.S COVID-19 vaccine or a placebo. Written as DNA, the CDR3 is TGTGCCAGCTCAGGAGGACAGCGGAATGGCTACACCTTC. Protein: CASSGGQRNGYTF. Full variable domain (remainder filled in from reference TRBV18 and TRBJ1-2): NAGVMQNPRHLVRRRGQEARLRCSPMKGHSHVYWYRQLPEEGLKFMVYLQKENIIDESGMPKERFSAEFPKEGPSILRIQQVVRGDSAAYFCASSGGQRNGYTFGSGTRLTVV.